Listed below are T cell receptor beta chains from one sample, sequenced in a study of T cells in localized non-small cell lung cancer. TCRdb's copy holds only in-frame clones and misses some; the assay was immunoSEQ multiplex PCR. In the table there are about 82,000 clones, 80% of which are singletons. The sample in question was PBMCs, obtained before any cancer treatment. The receptors were sampled from a man aged 40 to 75 with stage II squamous cell lung carcinoma. Each CDR3 is given with its conserved first and last residue. Each record gives: clone size, D gene, J gene, V gene, CDR3 protein, CDR3 DNA. D genes are given only for firm matches. Part of the rows lack a size; the others show once, few, many or a class for expanded clones.

>.|.|TRBJ1-1|TRBV11-3
CASSEKGRQEAFF
TGTGCCAGCAGCGAGAAGGGGAGGCAGGAAGCTTTCTTT
>.|TRBD2|TRBJ2-5|TRBV7-7
CASSLGPGTSGKETQYF
TGTGCTAGCAGCTTAGGGCCCGGGACTAGCGGAAAAGAGACCCAGTACTTC
>few|TRBD1|TRBJ1-2|TRBV6-1
CASSQGTVQDYGYTF
TGTGCCAGCAGCCAAGGGACAGTTCAGGACTATGGCTACACCTTC
>.|.|TRBJ1-1|TRBV7-8
CASSLGGRAFF
TGTGCCAGCAGCTTAGGGGGTCGTGCTTTCTTT
>.|TRBD1|TRBJ2-2|TRBV5-1
CASRTGQGLAELFF
TGCGCCAGCCGGACAGGCCAGGGGTTGGCGGAGCTGTTTTTT
>.|TRBD1|TRBJ1-3|TRBV28
CASSPRGQGWMSSGNTIYF
TGTGCCAGCAGCCCAAGGGGACAGGGGTGGATGAGCTCTGGAAACACCATATATTTT
>.|.|TRBJ1-1|TRBV5-1
CASRSEQGRAFF
TGCGCCAGCAGGTCCGAACAGGGCCGAGCTTTCTTT
>.|.|TRBJ1-3|TRBV28
CASSPGGGNTIYF
TGTGCCAGCAGCCCCGGTGGTGGAAACACCATATATTTT
>.|.|TRBJ1-4|TRBV7-7
CASSLDGEKLFF
TGTGCTAGCAGCTTAGATGGTGAAAAACTGTTTTTT
>once|.|TRBJ2-7|TRBV23-1
CASRAGHYEQYF
TGCGCCAGCAGGGCAGGGCACTACGAGCAGTACTTC
>.|.|TRBJ1-1|TRBV6-5
CASSYSAGLNTEAFF
TGTGCCAGCAGTTACTCGGCAGGGCTTAACACTGAAGCTTTCTTT
>few|.|TRBJ2-1|TRBV25-1
CASSESLASEQFF
TGTGCCAGCAGTGAATCCTTAGCTAGTGAGCAGTTCTTC
>.|TRBD2|TRBJ2-3|TRBV4-2
CASSRGGGTDTQYF
TGTGCCAGCAGTCGGGGGGGCGGCACAGATACGCAGTATTTT
>.|TRBD1|TRBJ2-3|TRBV27
CASTKGPGQGRTDTQYF
TGTGCCAGCACTAAGGGGCCGGGACAGGGTCGTACAGATACGCAGTATTTT
>.|TRBD2|TRBJ2-1|TRBV6-1
CASRKRWEGLNEQFF
TGTGCCAGCAGAAAACGGTGGGAGGGACTCAATGAGCAGTTCTTC
>.|.|TRBJ2-1|TRBV6-5
CASRTGFNEQFF
TGTGCCAGCAGAACCGGGTTCAATGAGCAGTTCTTC
>.|TRBD1|TRBJ2-2|TRBV5-1
CASSLEPGQGYGSATGELFF
TGCGCCAGCAGCTTGGAGCCGGGACAGGGGTACGGGAGCGCCACCGGGGAGCTGTTTTTT
>.|TRBD1|TRBJ1-1|TRBV18
CASSPVQGSTEAFF
TGTGCCAGCTCACCAGTACAGGGGAGCACTGAAGCTTTCTTT
>.|.|TRBJ2-1|TRBV7-9
CASTSPGAPRGEQFF
TGTGCCAGCACAAGTCCCGGGGCACCACGGGGTGAGCAGTTCTTC
>.|.|TRBJ2-7|TRBV7-2
CASSPYSGVYEQYF
TGTGCCAGCAGCCCCTACAGCGGAGTATACGAGCAGTACTTC
>.|.|TRBJ1-4|TRBV4-1
CASSQDGWGFNEKLFF
TGCGCCAGCAGCCAAGATGGGTGGGGATTTAATGAAAAACTGTTTTTT
>.|.|TRBJ2-7|TRBV5-1
CASSRALQGSYEQYF
TGCGCCAGCAGCCGGGCCTTACAGGGCTCCTACGAGCAGTACTTC
>.|.|TRBJ2-7|TRBV4-1
CASSLSVGMYEQYF
TGCGCCAGCAGCCTCTCCGTAGGCATGTACGAGCAGTACTTC
>.|.|TRBJ1-1|TRBV19
CASSISGATEAFF
TGTGCCAGTAGTATCTCAGGGGCCACTGAAGCTTTCTTT
>.|.|TRBJ2-1|TRBV30
CAWRRGGAWSYNEQFF
TGTGCCTGGAGAAGGGGGGGGGCCTGGAGCTACAATGAGCAGTTCTTC
>.|.|TRBJ1-4|TRBV28
CASSSGQRLLFF
TGTGCCAGCAGTTCCGGACAGAGACTTCTGTTTTTT
>.|TRBD2|TRBJ2-1|TRBV14
CASSPYRLAGGYNEQFF
TGTGCCAGCAGCCCCTACCGACTAGCGGGGGGCTACAATGAGCAGTTCTTC
>.|.|TRBJ2-7|TRBV11-2
CASSLEGEQYF
TGTGCCAGCAGCCTAGAGGGCGAGCAGTACTTC
>.|.|TRBJ2-3|TRBV7-1
CASSSGAQEEYF
TGTGCCAGCAGCTCCGGGGCCCAGGAGGAGTATTTT
>.|TRBD2|TRBJ2-7|TRBV19
CASSRTSADLSYEQYF
TGTGCCAGTAGTAGGACTAGCGCAGACCTCTCCTACGAGCAGTACTTC
>once|TRBD2|TRBJ2-3|TRBV28
CASNTGGTDTQYF
TGTGCCAGCAACACGGGAGGTACAGATACGCAGTATTTT
>.|TRBD1|TRBJ1-5|TRBV30
CAWSPPGQGYNQPQHF
TGTGCCTGGAGTCCCCCGGGACAGGGTTACAATCAGCCCCAGCATTTT
>.|.|TRBJ2-2|TRBV19
CASSVQVPGELFF
TGTGCCAGTAGTGTACAGGTACCCGGGGAGCTGTTTTTT
>.|TRBD2|TRBJ2-5|TRBV7-9
CASSLGGGFETQYF
TGTGCCAGCAGCTTAGGGGGAGGGTTCGAGACCCAGTACTTC
>.|TRBD1|TRBJ2-1|TRBV2
CASSTPDRDIQFF
TGTGCCAGCAGTACCCCCGACAGGGACATACAGTTCTTC
>.|.|TRBJ2-5|TRBV5-1
CASSFLGTTSGETQYF
TGCGCCAGCAGCTTCCTCGGGACAACCTCGGGGGAGACCCAGTACTTC
>.|.|TRBJ2-2|TRBV9
CASSVGRGGNTGELFF
TGTGCCAGCAGCGTAGGGCGGGGAGGGAACACCGGGGAGCTGTTTTTT
>once|TRBD2|TRBJ2-1|TRBV15
CATSRVLAGYDSYNEQFF
TGTGCCACCAGCAGAGTCCTAGCGGGGTACGACTCCTACAATGAGCAGTTCTTC
>.|TRBD2|TRBJ2-2|TRBV11-2
CASSLGRLAGGTGELFF
TGTGCCAGCAGCTTAGGCAGACTAGCGGGGGGCACCGGGGAGCTGTTTTTT
>.|.|TRBJ1-2|TRBV7-3
CASSAGSDYGYTF
TGTGCCAGCAGTGCAGGGTCGGACTATGGCTACACCTTC
>.|TRBD1|TRBJ2-7|TRBV6-1
CASRTGGGGSYEQYF
TGTGCCAGCAGGACAGGGGGCGGTGGCTCCTACGAGCAGTACTTC
>.|TRBD1|TRBJ2-7|TRBV6-5
CASSSGQGARSEQYF
TGTGCCAGCAGCTCGGGACAGGGGGCGAGGAGCGAGCAGTACTTC
>.|.|TRBJ1-2|TRBV6-1
CASNEAAGGYTF
TGTGCCAGCAATGAGGCGGCAGGGGGCTACACCTTC
>.|.|TRBJ1-2|TRBV20-1
CSHTHNYGYTF
TGCAGTCATACCCATAACTATGGCTACACCTTC
>.|.|TRBJ1-6|TRBV6-6
CAGQRGGINNSPLHF
TGTGCCGGTCAAAGGGGGGGCATCAATAATTCACCCCTCCACTTT
>few|.|TRBJ1-5|TRBV28
CASSRQNQPQHF
TGTGCCAGCAGCAGACAGAATCAGCCCCAGCATTTT
>.|TRBD2|TRBJ2-1|TRBV4-2
CASSQDPGGLSPEQFF
TGTGCCAGCAGCCAAGACCCGGGGGGGCTTTCCCCCGAGCAGTTCTTC
>.|.|TRBJ1-1|TRBV29-1
CSVERRYTEAFF
TGCAGCGTTGAGCGGCGGTACACTGAAGCTTTCTTT
>.|.|TRBJ2-7|TRBV2
CASSTRRVEQYF
TGTGCCAGCAGCACCCGGAGGGTCGAGCAGTACTTC
>.|.|TRBJ2-2|TRBV7-8
CASSSPSYTGELFF
TGTGCCAGCAGCTCACCTAGCTACACCGGGGAGCTGTTTTTT
>.|.|TRBJ1-1|TRBV28
CASSLRGGRTEAFF
TGTGCCAGCAGTCTTCGCGGGGGGCGGACTGAAGCTTTCTTT
>.|.|TRBJ1-1|TRBV5-6
CASSLQGATEAFF
TGTGCCAGCAGTTTACAGGGTGCCACTGAAGCTTTCTTT
>.|.|TRBJ1-4|TRBV6-5
CASSRRDTNEKLFF
TGTGCCAGCAGTCGCCGGGACACAAATGAAAAACTGTTTTTT